This TCR beta chain was recorded in a study of blood T cell repertoires in COVID-19 (dated by TCRdb to the early 2020s). With regard to the full study: The collaborator samples originated in the United States, Italy and Spain and spanned the acute and convalescent phases of COVID-19. The prospective study material was composed of cDNA or gDNA derived from T cells, B-cell-depleted T cells, or PBMCs. Subjects who had been exposed to COVID-19, were actively infected with it, or had recovered from it provided the deeply sampled blood TCRbeta repertoires that made up the dataset. The repertoires were released in a freely available public database intended as a resource for research on the immune response to SARS-CoV-2. Samples were obtained from the ongoing ImmuneRACE study (first 160 participants) and from 950 to 1,500 subjects provided by 6 global collaborators. The sample metadata nearly always contained a de-identified subject ID, COVID-19 status, age in years and sex. Where HLA class I and class II types were available, the types were taken from metadata supplied by the sample provider, not from assay-based typing. What the work shows at the level of the full study, not this receptor alone: The amount of clinical and demographic metadata varied by source and participant and was provided uncurated.

Collaborating institutions collected whole blood in K2EDTA tubes following their own protocols. For TCRbeta analysis, collaborator samples were shipped as frozen whole blood, as isolated PBMCs, or as DNA extracted from either sample type. A single count supports this clone. What this receptor recognizes is not known. Within one base of it there is no much larger clone, and no base qualities were kept. The CDR3 has 15 amino acids, counting the end cysteine and phenylalanine. Only CDR3 DNA remains: 45 bases, in frame from the first base. Germline trimming amounts to 4 bases on V and 4 bases on J, with 7 as the count of junction bases outside the gene matches. CDR1 SGHRS and CDR2 YFSETQ are derived from the germline V gene. The immunoSEQ Assay, a bias-controlled multiplex PCR, was used to amplify TCRbeta CDR3 regions from genomic DNA. As for the original processing: Nucleated cell counts per sample were estimated from amplification of reference gene primers within the assay. To quantify the absolute abundance of each unique TCRbeta CDR3 rearrangement, sequence reads were collapsed and filtered. Productive Simpson clonality was computed per sample as the square root of Simpson's diversity index over productive rearrangements. TCRdb mirrors the immuneACCESS table, restricted to in-frame sequences. Some clones are absent from its copies; in checked studies, under half trace to an unresolved V gene, and the reason for the others is unknown. The V and J calls and the clone size are those of that table, but D and trimming were determined from the DNA. Here the sample has some 300,000 clones; around nine tenths occur a single time. 1% to 1.5% of the sample lies in the top ten.

Sequences were obtained from peripheral blood. The V and J segments used are TRBV5-1 and TRBJ1-1; 10 central bases correspond to TRBD1. The receptor comes from a man between 65 and 85 years old with acute or convalescent COVID-19. CDR3 reads: CASSVAGTGATEAFF. DNA sequence: TGCGCCAGCAGCGTGGCCGGGACAGGGGCCACTGAAGCTTTCTTT.